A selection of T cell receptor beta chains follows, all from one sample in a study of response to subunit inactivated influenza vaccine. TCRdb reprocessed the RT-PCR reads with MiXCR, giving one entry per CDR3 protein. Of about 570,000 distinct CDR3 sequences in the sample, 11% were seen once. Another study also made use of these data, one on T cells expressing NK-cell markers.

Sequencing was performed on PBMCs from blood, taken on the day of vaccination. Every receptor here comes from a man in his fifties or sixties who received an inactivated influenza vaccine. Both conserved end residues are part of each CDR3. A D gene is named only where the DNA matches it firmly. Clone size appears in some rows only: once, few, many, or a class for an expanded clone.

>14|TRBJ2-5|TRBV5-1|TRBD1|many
CASSPTGSQETQYF
TGCGCCAGCAGCCCGACAGGGAGCCAAGAGACCCAGTACTTC
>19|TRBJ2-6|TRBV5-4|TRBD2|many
CASSLATSGPSLGANVLTF
TGTGCCAGCAGCTTAGCTACTAGCGGGCCCTCTCTTGGGGCCAACGTCCTGACTTTC
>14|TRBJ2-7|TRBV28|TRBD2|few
CASGRGTSPYEQYF
TGTGCCAGCGGGAGGGGCACCAGTCCCTACGAGCAGTACTTC
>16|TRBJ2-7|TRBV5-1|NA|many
CASSLAPAGSSYEQYF
TGCGCCAGCAGCTTGGCCCCGGCGGGGAGCTCCTACGAGCAGTACTTC
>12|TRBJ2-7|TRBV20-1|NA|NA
CSAPRGDHEQYF
TGCAGTGCCCCGAGAGGGGACCACGAGCAGTACTTC
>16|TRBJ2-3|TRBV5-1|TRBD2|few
CASSSGPAGISDTQYF
TGCGCCAGCAGCTCTGGTCCAGCGGGAATATCAGATACGCAGTATTTT
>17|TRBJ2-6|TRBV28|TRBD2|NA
CASSSGTTVSGANVLTF
TGTGCCAGCAGTTCCGGGACTACGGTCTCTGGGGCCAACGTCCTGACTTTC
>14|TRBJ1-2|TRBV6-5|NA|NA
CASSYSNQGNGYTF
TGTGCCAGCAGTTACTCGAACCAGGGAAATGGCTACACCTTC
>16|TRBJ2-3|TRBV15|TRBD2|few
CATSSWTSQSTDTQYF
TGTGCCACCAGCAGTTGGACTAGCCAGAGCACAGATACGCAGTATTTT
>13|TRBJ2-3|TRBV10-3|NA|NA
CAITGPQLDTQYF
TGTGCCATCACCGGGCCCCAATTAGATACGCAGTATTTT